The source of this T cell receptor beta chain is a study of vaccination and CD4 T cells after COVID-19. Overall study: The authors used overlapping spike peptides from SARS-CoV-2, HCoV-NL63, HCoV-OC43 and HCoV-229E to stimulate cells. Study-wide findings and caveats: Convalescent patients showed a median about 90% of reactive clones that were seen only post-vaccination. SARS-CoV-2-reactive clonotype medians increased from about 20 to 38, not significantly.

Researchers used the Oncomine TCR Beta short-read assay to sequence DNA from cultured CD4+ T cells. CD4+ T cells were cultured, and genomic DNA was extracted from them. TCRdb passed the PCR reads through MiXCR, listing each CDR3 protein once. The sample carries 3,000 to 4,500 distinct CDR3 sequences, about a third recorded once. With regard to this clonotype: Its antigen is undetermined.

Germline CDR1 is MNHNS and CDR2 is SASEGT. The CDR3 length is 14 residues. Trimming stripped 5 bases from V and 9 bases from J, with 17 bases between. Described treatment: roughly 10-day PBMC culture with coronavirus spike peptide pools or control peptides (ViraFEST assay). The chain carries TRBV6-1 and TRBJ1-5; tentatively, D is TRBD1 (5 bases). Sequenced sample: CD4+ T cells from blood, cultured in vitro. The sequence derives from a human donor who had recovered from COVID-19. CDR3 sequence reads: CASSPRGNQGPQHF. CDR3 bases: TGTGCCAGCAGTCCGCGGGGTAATCAGGGGCCCCAGCATTTT.